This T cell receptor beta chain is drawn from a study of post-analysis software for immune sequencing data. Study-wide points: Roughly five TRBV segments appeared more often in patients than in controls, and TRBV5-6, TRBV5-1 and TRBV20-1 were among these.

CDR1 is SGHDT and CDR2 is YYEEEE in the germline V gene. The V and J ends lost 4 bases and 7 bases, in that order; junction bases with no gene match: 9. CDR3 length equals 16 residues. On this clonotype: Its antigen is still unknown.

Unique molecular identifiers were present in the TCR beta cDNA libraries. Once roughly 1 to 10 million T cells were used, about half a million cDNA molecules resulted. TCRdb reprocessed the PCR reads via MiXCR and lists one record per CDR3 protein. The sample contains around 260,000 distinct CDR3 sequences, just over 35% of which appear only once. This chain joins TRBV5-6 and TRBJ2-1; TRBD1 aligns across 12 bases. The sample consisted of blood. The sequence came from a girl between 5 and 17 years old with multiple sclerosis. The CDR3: CASSPTGTGGLNEQFF. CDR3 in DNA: TGTGCCAGCAGCCCAACCGGGACAGGGGGCTTAAATGAGCAGTTCTTC.